This TCR beta chain was identified in a study of T cells after yellow fever vaccination. With regard to this clonotype: Its specificity is not known.

V lost 4 bases to trimming and J lost 5 bases; unmatched junction nucleotides: 8. Germline V gene data show CDR1 as MNHEY and CDR2 as SVGEGT. The CDR3 totals 15 residues. Via MiXCR, TCRdb re-called the 5' RACE reads, giving one row per CDR3 protein. Among some 670,000 distinct CDR3 sequences listed, more than 9% were seen once. Overall study results and limits: High-abundance clonotypes from the bulk population could contaminate FACS-sorted repertoires. The booster response re-showed most primary clones: around 97% CD4, roughly 91% CD8.

This sequence joins TRBV6-2 or TRBV6-3 and TRBJ2-5, with 9 bases that match TRBD1. The sequences come from PBMCs, collected on the day of the yellow fever booster vaccination. The sequence was collected from a young man who received the YFV17D yellow fever vaccine. CDR3 sequence (DNA): TGTGCCAGCAGTTTGTCGACAGGGGGAAGGGAGACCCAGTACTTC. Its translation is CASSLSTGGRETQYF.